A single sample is the source of the 32 T cell receptor beta chains below, sequenced in a study of spatial heterogeneity in lung cancer. The sample's time point: sample taken at primary tumor resection. The study sequenced unsorted whole RNA from tumor, nontumor lung or frozen PBMC. TCRdb recomputed calls from the 5' RACE reads with MiXCR, one row per CDR3 protein. The sample contains 13,000 or so distinct CDR3 sequences, about 3.8% of which appear only once. The sample was PBMCs, taken at surgery. These TCRs come from a male donor with early-stage non-small cell lung cancer.

This clonotype was detected many times. Being off target in a library aimed at alpha chains, this beta chain has a size of little meaning. The gene calls are TRBV11-2 and TRBJ2-1, with 7 bases lining up with TRBD2. V was pared by 5 bases and J by 8 bases, with 9 bases of the junction left unmatched. The length of the CDR3 is 14 residues. Per the germline V gene, CDR1 is SGHAT and CDR2 is FQNNGV. CDR3 coding DNA: TGTGCCAGCAGCATCGGGGGGATTGGGGATGAGCAGTTCTTC. As protein: CASSIGGIGDEQFF.

This clonotype was counted at least ten times. This beta chain slipped into a library made for alpha chains as a stray read, so its size is not meaningful. The rearrangement joins TRBV28 to TRBJ2-7, with D possibly being TRBD1 or TRBD2 (6 bases each). Between the trimmed V and J ends, which lost 4 bases and 3 bases, there was a span of 16 bases. The CDR3 has 15 residues. Germline CDR1 MDHEN, CDR2 SYDVKM. The DNA for the CDR3 is TGTGCCAGCAGTTCTGGGGGGCCAGGGAACTACGAGCAGTACTTC. Amino acids: CASSSGGPGNYEQYF.

This clonotype has at least ten counts. Since the library was made to target alpha chains, this beta chain is a stray read and its abundance is not meaningful. The CDR3 protein is CSVERADTEAFF. The CDR3, as DNA: TGCAGCGTGGAAAGAGCTGACACTGAAGCTTTCTTT. V is TRBV29-1 and J is TRBJ1-1; D is unclear. V lost 6 bases and J lost 3, with 11 bases in between. CDR1 and CDR2 (germline): SQVTM, ANQGSEA. The CDR3 is made up of 12 amino acids.

In its sample, this clonotype was seen a few times. This beta chain is a stray sequence in a library constructed for alpha chains; its clone size is not meaningful. The chain combines TRBV5-1 with TRBJ2-3, with 11 bases aligning to TRBD2. CDR1 is SGHRS, CDR2 YFSETQ, per germline. J gave up 2 bases and V 3 bases, and 14 bases lay outside the gene matches. This CDR3 is built from 19 residues. The CDR3 reads CASSWAPGLAEGPTDTQYF. CDR3 nucleotide sequence: TGCGCCAGCAGCTGGGCCCCGGGACTAGCGGAAGGCCCCACAGATACGCAGTATTTT.

This clonotype came up a few times. For a library built for alpha chains, this beta chain is a stray read; little rests on its size. The chain carries TRBV12-3 or TRBV12-4 and TRBJ2-2; 8 nucleotides agree with TRBD1. V was pared by 5 bases and J by 6 bases, with 11 bases of the junction left unmatched. The CDR3 is 16 residues long. The CDR3 DNA sequence: TGTGCCAGCAGTAGGGGACAGGAAAATGGGGCCGGGGAGCTGTTTTTT. It yields the protein CASSRGQENGAGELFF.

Points on this clonotype: This beta chain is a stray read from a library made for alpha chains; its abundance is not meaningful. V is TRBV5-1 and J is TRBJ1-1, with no clear D. V gave up 4 bases and J gave up 0 bases, with 13 bases separating them. CDR3 size: 15 residues. From germline, CDR1 is SGHRS and CDR2 YFSETQ. For the CDR3, the DNA is TGCGCCAGCAGCCCTACACCGCCCATGAACACTGAAGCTTTCTTT. The encoded protein is CASSPTPPMNTEAFF.

This clonotype was seen ten or more times. This beta chain is off target for a library built for alpha chains, so its abundance means little. J is TRBJ1-1 and V is TRBV6-2 or TRBV6-3, with D maybe TRBD1 (5 bases). The V gene's germline CDR1 is MNHEY and CDR2 SVGEGT. Trimming pared 0 bases from V and 0 bases from J, leaving 14 bases between. The CDR3 is 17 amino acids. The CDR3 bases are TGTGCCAGCAGTTACTCACAACTGGGGCTCATGAACACTGAAGCTTTCTTT. This gives the protein CASSYSQLGLMNTEAFF.

In the case of this clonotype: This beta chain was picked up by a library intended for alpha chains and is off target, so its count carries little meaning. The rearrangement uses TRBV27 and TRBJ1-1; D possibly corresponds to TRBD1 (5 bases). Trimming removed 5 bases at V and 4 bases at J, with 14 bases between. The CDR3 extends over 14 amino acids. Germline CDR1 and CDR2: MNHEY and SMNVEV (reference sequence). The CDR3, as DNA: TGTGCCAGCAGTAGGATTGGGACTATCACTGAAGCTTTCTTT. Translation: CASSRIGTITEAFF.

This clonotype was counted ten times or more. For a library built for alpha chains, this beta chain is a stray read; little rests on its size. This sequence joins TRBV20-1 and TRBJ1-2; 9 nucleotides agree with TRBD1. CDR1 DFQATT and CDR2 SNEGSKA come from the germline V gene (reference sequence). Trimming at V came to 7 bases and at J to 0 bases, leaving 9 bases not matched to a gene. This CDR3 is 15 amino acids long. The CDR3 DNA is TGCAGTGTTGACCGGGACAGGGCAACTAACTATGGCTACACCTTC. Its protein product is CSVDRDRATNYGYTF.

Relative to its sample, this clonotype is medium-sized. This beta chain is an off-target read within a library intended for alpha chains, so its frequency means little. CDR3 sequence: CASGPGGSEQFF. CDR3 coding DNA: TGTGCCAGCGGGCCCGGGGGAAGTGAGCAGTTCTTC. The V gene is TRBV13, the J gene TRBJ2-1, with a possible D match to TRBD2 (6 bases). CDR1 and CDR2 from the germline V gene are PRHDT and FYEKMQ (reference sequence). This CDR3 is built from 12 residues. V dropped 8 bases and J dropped 9 bases, with 14 bases sitting between them.

This clonotype showed up many times. For a library built for alpha chains, this beta chain is a stray read; little rests on its size. The chain uses TRBV7-2 and TRBJ1-4; D perhaps matches TRBD1 (5 bases). The CDR3 spans 15 residues. In germline, CDR1 is SGHTA, CDR2 FQGNSA. With 5 bases removed from V and 7 bases from J, the gap between germline ends came to 17 bases. The CDR3 nucleotides read TGTGCCAGCAGCCCAGTCGGCAGGGCGTTTGAAAAACTGTTTTTT. Protein: CASSPVGRAFEKLFF.

This clonotype was seen more than once but under ten times. As an off-target read in a library built for alpha chains, this beta chain has a frequency of little significance. The chain has TRBV11-2 and TRBJ2-3; the D is unclear. Trimming took 4 bases from V and 5 from J, leaving 10 bases between them. The CDR3 spans 13 residues. The germline CDR1 and CDR2 sequences are SGHAT and FQNNGV. The CDR3 nucleotides are TGTGCCAGCAGCTCTAATACGGGAGATACGCAGTATTTT. It encodes CASSSNTGDTQYF.

With respect to this clonotype: A library prepared for alpha chains yielded this beta chain as an off-target read; its size is of little meaning. The chain is built from TRBV24-1 and TRBJ2-2; D is unclear. Germline V gene data show CDR1 as KGHDR and CDR2 as SFDVKD. This CDR3 comprises 14 residues. Trimming removed 5 bases at V and 8 bases at J, with 14 bases between. The CDR3 here is CATSGTSHPGELFF. DNA of the CDR3: TGTGCCACCAGTGGGACCTCACACCCTGGGGAGCTGTTTTTT.

The sample holds many counts of this clonotype. Compared with germline, one end of the junction differs, possibly owing to a read error. Because the library targeted alpha chains, this beta chain is an off-target read whose size means little. The chain couples TRBV7-6 to TRBJ2-6; TRBD1 is a possible D gene (5 bases). Germline V CDR1 and CDR2: SGHVS, FNYEAQ. CDR3 length equals 17 residues. The CDR3 DNA reads as TGTGCCAGCAGCGGTGGGCAGGCTATATCTGGGGCCAACGTCCTAACTTTC. This translates into CASSGGQAISGANVLTF.

In its sample, this clonotype was seen many times. This beta chain represents an off-target read in a library built for alpha chains; its size is of limited meaning. CDR3 loop: CASSLAGLAGGTNEQFF. CDR3 nucleotide sequence: TGTGCCAGCAGCTTAGCCGGACTAGCGGGAGGGACAAATGAGCAGTTCTTC. The rearrangement uses TRBV7-9 and TRBJ2-1; 15 positions agree with TRBD2. The J segment lost 7 bases and the V segment lost 0 bases, leaving 4 bases of the junction unmatched. CDR1 is SEHNR and CDR2 is FQNEAQ in the germline V gene (reference sequence). CDR3 size: 17 residues.

This clonotype was counted ten times or more. This beta chain came through as a stray read in a library set up for alpha chains, and its size says little. The chain couples TRBV25-1 to TRBJ2-7; D uncertain. This CDR3 comprises 12 residues. V lost 3 bases and J 6 bases, leaving 9 bases between the germline ends. From germline, CDR1 is MGHDK and CDR2 SYGVNS. CDR3 in amino acids: CASSDPFSEQYF. In DNA form, the CDR3 reads TGTGCCAGCAGTGACCCTTTCTCCGAGCAGTACTTC.

Note on this clonotype: The library was prepared for alpha chains; this beta chain is a stray read, so its frequency means little. The V and J genes are TRBV12-3 or TRBV12-4 and TRBJ2-3; TRBD2 matches 10 bases. The ends lost 4 bases at V and 5 bases at J; junction bases unmatched: 18. This CDR3 is 19 amino acids long. The DNA for the CDR3 is TGTGCCAGCAGTTCAGACCGACCCACTAGCGGGACCGCGGTAGATACGCAGTATTTT. Translated, it gives CASSSDRPTSGTAVDTQYF.

This clonotype was counted at least ten times. A library prepared for alpha chains yielded this beta chain as an off-target read; its size is of little meaning. The chain links TRBV6-5 to TRBJ1-1; 7 positions match TRBD1. V was clipped by 6 bases and J by 4 bases; unmatched bases: 11. The CDR3 length is 15 residues. Germline assignment: CDR1 MNHEY and CDR2 SVGAGI. CDR3 DNA: TGTGCCAGCAGCGAGGAGGGGGCTGAGGGCACTGAAGCTTTCTTT. Encoded protein: CASSEEGAEGTEAFF.

In regard to this clonotype: Found in a library prepared for alpha chains, this beta chain is an off-target read, and its abundance has little meaning. CDR3 sequence: CASSPENTGELFF. The CDR3 DNA reads TGTGCCAGCAGCCCAGAGAACACCGGGGAGCTGTTTTTT. This sequence joins TRBV7-9 and TRBJ2-2, with D hard to call. From germline, CDR1 is SEHNR and CDR2 FQNEAQ (reference sequence). Trimming removed 5 bases from V and 1 base from J, with 5 bases in between. There are 13 residues in the CDR3.

This clonotype was counted many times. This beta chain represents an off-target read in a library built for alpha chains; its size is of limited meaning. The chain combines TRBV11-1 with TRBJ2-7; D tentatively fits TRBD1 or TRBD2 (7 bases each). V was shortened by 3 bases and J by 4 bases, with 13 bases between the two germline ends. The germline V gene encodes CDR1 SGHAT and CDR2 FQDESV (reference sequence). This CDR3 contains 14 residues. This CDR3 reads CASSFGGDRYEQYF. CDR3 DNA: TGTGCCAGCAGCTTTGGGGGGGACAGATACGAGCAGTACTTC. The entire variable domain, with the rest obtained from reference TRBV11-1 and TRBJ2-7, is as follows: EAEVAQSPRYKITEKSQAVAFWCDPISGHATLYWYRQILGQGPELLVQFQDESVVDDSQLPKDRFSAERLKGVDSTLKIQPAELGDSAMYLCASSFGGDRYEQYFGPGTRLTVT.

This clonotype was detected many times. This beta chain is an off-target read within a library intended for alpha chains, so its frequency means little. The chain employs TRBV2 and TRBJ2-5, with TRBD1 matching 7 bases. Germline CDR1 and CDR2: SNHLY and FYNNEI. V lost 7 bases to trimming and J lost 2 bases; unmatched junction nucleotides: 13. The CDR3 contains 16 residues. CDR3 in amino acids: CASKPLRGQQQETQYF. CDR3 in DNA: TGTGCCAGCAAACCCTTAAGGGGACAGCAACAAGAGACCCAGTACTTC.

This clonotype was counted a few times. The library was designed around alpha chains, so this beta chain is a stray read whose abundance carries little weight. The chain joins TRBV6-1 to TRBJ1-1; 7 nucleotides align to TRBD1. This CDR3 contains 12 residues. The V and J ends lost 4 bases and 11 bases, in that order; junction bases with no gene match: 7. Looked up from germline, CDR1 is MNHNS and CDR2 is SASEGT. The CDR3 nucleotides read TGTGCCAGCAGTGCGACAGGGCGGCAGGCTTTCTTT. It codes for CASSATGRQAFF.

This clonotype was recorded many times. A library made for alpha chains picked up this beta chain off target, so its size means little. The chain is built from TRBV7-2 and TRBJ2-5; D ambiguous. This CDR3 region has 14 residues. The germline gives CDR1 SGHTA, CDR2 FQGNSA. The germline V and J ends were trimmed by 5 bases and 2 bases, with 12 bases remaining between them. The CDR3 sequence: CASSREVAQETQYF. CDR3 in DNA: TGTGCCAGCAGCCGAGAGGTGGCTCAAGAGACCCAGTACTTC. Together with reference TRBV7-2 and TRBJ2-5, the CDR3 gives the full variable domain: GAGVSQSPSNKVTEKGKDVELRCDPISGHTALYWYRQSLGQGLEFLIYFQGNSAPDKSGLPSDRFSAERTGGSVSTLTIQRTQQEDSAVYLCASSREVAQETQYFGPGTRLLVL.

Ten or more counts support this clonotype. This beta chain turned up in a library designed for alpha chains; as an off-target read, its abundance says little. V usage is TRBV7-3 and J usage is TRBJ2-3; the D gene is possibly TRBD1 (6 bases). Germline CDR1 reads SGHTA; CDR2 reads FQGTGA. V lost 3 bases to trimming and J lost 0 bases, with 16 bases between them. This CDR3 spans 17 amino acids. The CDR3 loop is CASSFGQGFPSTDTQYF. In DNA, the CDR3 is TGTGCCAGCAGCTTCGGGCAGGGGTTCCCCAGCACAGATACGCAGTATTTT.

This clonotype occurred many times. Because the library targeted alpha chains, this beta chain is an off-target read whose size means little. This chain joins TRBV15 and TRBJ2-1; D might be TRBD1 (5 bases). This CDR3 spans 15 amino acids. The V and J ends lost 1 base and 6 bases respectively, with 13 bases between them. Germline-derived CDR1 and CDR2 are LNHNV and YYDKDF (reference sequence). This chain's CDR3 is CATSRAGILRNEQFF. CDR3 in DNA: TGTGCCACCAGCAGAGCAGGGATCCTGCGCAATGAGCAGTTCTTC.

This clonotype appeared many times. Little can be read into the size of this beta chain, an off-target read in a library designed for alpha chains. V usage is TRBV3-1 and J usage is TRBJ1-2, with D tentatively TRBD1 (5 bases). The CDR3 covers 13 residues. With 3 bases removed from V and 6 bases from J, the gap between germline ends came to 11 bases. In germline, CDR1 is LGHDT, CDR2 YNNKEL (reference sequence). The CDR3 coding sequence is TGTGCCAGCAGCCAGGGAGGGGATCATGGCTACACCTTC. This translates into CASSQGGDHGYTF. The full variable domain, in which reference TRBV3-1 and TRBJ1-2 provide the parts outside the CDR3, is DTAVSQTPKYLVTQMGNDKSIKCEQNLGHDTMYWYKQDSKKFLKIMFSYNNKELIINETVPNRFSPKSPDKAHLNLHINSLELGDSAVYFCASSQGGDHGYTFGSGTRLTVV.

This clonotype came up many times. The library was built for alpha chains, so this beta chain is an off-target read and its size means little. The rearrangement uses TRBV7-2 and TRBJ2-5, with D perhaps TRBD1 (5 bases). This CDR3 contains 13 residues. CDR1 SGHTA and CDR2 FQGNSA come from the germline V gene. V was clipped by 5 bases and J by 5 bases, with 12 bases between them. DNA of the CDR3: TGTGCCAGCAGCACAGGCCCGTCGGAGACCCAGTACTTC. Protein product: CASSTGPSETQYF.

This clonotype was seen ten or more times. The library was built for alpha chains, so this beta chain is an off-target read and its size means little. This chain joins TRBV5-1 and TRBJ2-7; TRBD2 might be the D (5 bases). Germline V gene lookup returns CDR1 SGHRS and CDR2 YFSETQ. Trimming stripped 0 bases from V and 7 bases from J, with 14 bases between. CDR3 length: 14 residues. CDR3 loop: CASSLERRTREQYF. CDR3 DNA: TGCGCCAGCAGCTTGGAGAGAAGGACTCGAGAGCAGTACTTC.

This clonotype was seen at least ten times. A library made for alpha chains picked up this beta chain off target, so its size means little. This rearrangement joins TRBV7-2 to TRBJ2-3; 7 nucleotides line up with TRBD1. The CDR3 sequence is 13 residues long. Trimming at V came to 3 bases and at J to 3 bases, leaving 0 bases not matched to a gene. Germline loops: CDR1 SGHTA, CDR2 FQGNSA. The CDR3 nucleotides are TGTGCCAGCAGCTTCAGGGGGACAGATACGCAGTATTTT. It translates to CASSFRGTDTQYF.

This clonotype has at least ten counts. This beta chain is off target for a library built for alpha chains, so its abundance means little. The rearrangement links TRBV7-8 to TRBJ2-7, with D perhaps TRBD1 (5 bases). This CDR3 spans 16 amino acids. The V end lost 1 base, the J end lost 0 bases, and 13 bases lay between the germline ends. Germline V gene sequence: CDR1 SGHVS, CDR2 FQNEAQ. The CDR3 loop is CASSLGAGSTSYEQYF. The DNA of the CDR3 is TGTGCCAGCAGCTTAGGGGCAGGGTCCACCTCCTACGAGCAGTACTTC.

This clonotype was recorded many times. Little can be read into the size of this beta chain, an off-target read in a library designed for alpha chains. The chain recombines TRBV20-1 with TRBJ2-1; D possibly corresponds to TRBD2 (5 bases). The V gene lost 6 bases and the J gene lost 7 bases, with 28 bases spanning the gap. Germline-derived CDR1 and CDR2 are DFQATT and SNEGSKA (reference sequence). The CDR3 length is 17 residues. CDR3 nucleotides: TGCAGTGCCCCCCCAAGCGGTCCTGTCCACGCCAGGAATGAGCAGTTCTTC. This sequence encodes CSAPPSGPVHARNEQFF.

This clonotype was seen many times. The library was built for alpha chains, so this beta chain is an off-target read and its size means little. The J gene is TRBJ1-4, the V gene TRBV24-1; TRBD1 might be the D (6 bases). Germline values: CDR1 KGHDR, CDR2 SFDVKD. This CDR3 region has 15 residues. Between the trimmed V and J ends, which lost 4 bases and 7 bases, there was a span of 15 bases. The DNA for the CDR3 is TGTGCCACCAGTGACTCGACAGGTGAAGGTGAAAAACTGTTTTTT. It codes for CATSDSTGEGEKLFF.